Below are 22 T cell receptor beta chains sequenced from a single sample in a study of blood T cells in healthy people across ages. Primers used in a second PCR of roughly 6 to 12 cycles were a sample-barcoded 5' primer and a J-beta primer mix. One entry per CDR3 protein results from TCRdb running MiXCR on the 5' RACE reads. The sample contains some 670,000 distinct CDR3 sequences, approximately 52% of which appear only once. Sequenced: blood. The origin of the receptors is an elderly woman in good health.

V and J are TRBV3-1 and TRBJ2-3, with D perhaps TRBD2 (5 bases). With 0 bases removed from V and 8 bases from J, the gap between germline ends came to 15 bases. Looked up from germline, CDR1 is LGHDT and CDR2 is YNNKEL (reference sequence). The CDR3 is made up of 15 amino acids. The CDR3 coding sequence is TGTGCCAGCAGCCAAGATCTCACCCTAGCCGTTACGCAGTATTTT. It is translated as CASSQDLTLAVTQYF.

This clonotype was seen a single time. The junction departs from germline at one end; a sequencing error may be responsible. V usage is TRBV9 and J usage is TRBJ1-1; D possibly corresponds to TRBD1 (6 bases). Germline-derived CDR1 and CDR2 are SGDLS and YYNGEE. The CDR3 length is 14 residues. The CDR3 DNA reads TGTGCCAGCAACGTAGCCGACGACAGGATTAAAGCTTTCTTT. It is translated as CASNVADDRIKAFF. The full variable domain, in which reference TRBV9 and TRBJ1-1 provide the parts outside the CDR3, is DSGVTQTPKHLITATGQRVTLRCSPRSGDLSVYWYQQSLDQGLQFLIQYYNGEERAKGNILERFSAQQFPDLHSELNLSSLELGDSALYFCASNVADDRIKAFFGQGTRLTVV.

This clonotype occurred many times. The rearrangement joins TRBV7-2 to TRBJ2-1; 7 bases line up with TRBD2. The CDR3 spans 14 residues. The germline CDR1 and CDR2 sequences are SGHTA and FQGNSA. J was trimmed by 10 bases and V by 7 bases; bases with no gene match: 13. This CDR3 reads CASNSGTVRGEQFF. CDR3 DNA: TGTGCCAGCAACAGCGGGACGGTTCGGGGGGAGCAGTTCTTC.

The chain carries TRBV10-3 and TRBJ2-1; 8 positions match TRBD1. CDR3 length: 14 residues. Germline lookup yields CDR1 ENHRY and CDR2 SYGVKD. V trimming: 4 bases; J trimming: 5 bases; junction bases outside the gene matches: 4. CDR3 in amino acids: CAISGQGANNEQFF. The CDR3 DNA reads TGTGCCATCAGTGGGCAGGGGGCTAACAATGAGCAGTTCTTC.

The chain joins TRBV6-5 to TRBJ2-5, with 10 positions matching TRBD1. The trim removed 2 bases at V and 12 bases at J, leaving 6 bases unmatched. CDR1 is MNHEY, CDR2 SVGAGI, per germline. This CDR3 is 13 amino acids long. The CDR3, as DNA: TGTGCCAGCAGTTACCAGGGGACAGGGGTCGAGTACTTC. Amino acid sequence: CASSYQGTGVEYF.

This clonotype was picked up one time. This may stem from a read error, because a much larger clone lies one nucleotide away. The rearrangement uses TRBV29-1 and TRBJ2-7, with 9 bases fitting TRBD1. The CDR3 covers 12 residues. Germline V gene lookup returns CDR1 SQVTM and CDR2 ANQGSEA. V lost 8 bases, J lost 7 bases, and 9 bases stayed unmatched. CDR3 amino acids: CSSQGARWEQYF. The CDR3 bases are TGCAGCTCACAGGGGGCGAGGTGGGAGCAGTACTTC.

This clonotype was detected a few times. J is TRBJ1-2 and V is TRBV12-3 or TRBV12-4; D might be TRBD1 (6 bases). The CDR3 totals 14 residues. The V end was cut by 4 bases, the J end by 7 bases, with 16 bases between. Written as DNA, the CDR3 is TGTGCCAGCAGTTCCGCCGACAGGCCCGGTGGCTACACCTTC. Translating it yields CASSSADRPGGYTF.

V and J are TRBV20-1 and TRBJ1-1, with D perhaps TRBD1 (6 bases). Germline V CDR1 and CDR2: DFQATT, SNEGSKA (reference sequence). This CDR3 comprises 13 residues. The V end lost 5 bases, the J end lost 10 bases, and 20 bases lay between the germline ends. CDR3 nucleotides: TGCAGTGCTCTCGCAGGGGAATGGATGGTAGCTTTCTTT. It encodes CSALAGEWMVAFF.

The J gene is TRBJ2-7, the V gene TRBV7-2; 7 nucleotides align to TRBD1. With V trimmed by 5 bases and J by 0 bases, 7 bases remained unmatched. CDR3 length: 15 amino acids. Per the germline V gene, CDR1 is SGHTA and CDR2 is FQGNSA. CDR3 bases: TGTGCCAGCAGCCTACAGACAGGGACCTCCTACGAGCAGTACTTC. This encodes CASSLQTGTSYEQYF.

This CDR3 is CASSSPEQGDEKLFF. DNA of the CDR3: TGTGCCAGCAGTAGTCCGGAACAGGGGGATGAAAAACTGTTTTTT. V gene TRBV28 combines with J gene TRBJ1-4, with 8 bases that match TRBD1. The CDR3 runs 15 residues. The V gene end was trimmed by 5 bases and the J gene end by 6 bases; junction bases not matched to a gene: 8. Germline V gives CDR1 MDHEN, CDR2 SYDVKM.

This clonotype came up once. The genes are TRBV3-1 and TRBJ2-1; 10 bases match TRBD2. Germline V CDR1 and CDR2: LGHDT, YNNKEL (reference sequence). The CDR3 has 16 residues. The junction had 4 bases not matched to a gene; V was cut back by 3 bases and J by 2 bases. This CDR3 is CASSHPGLAAYNEQFF. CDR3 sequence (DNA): TGTGCCAGCAGCCACCCTGGACTAGCGGCCTACAATGAGCAGTTCTTC.

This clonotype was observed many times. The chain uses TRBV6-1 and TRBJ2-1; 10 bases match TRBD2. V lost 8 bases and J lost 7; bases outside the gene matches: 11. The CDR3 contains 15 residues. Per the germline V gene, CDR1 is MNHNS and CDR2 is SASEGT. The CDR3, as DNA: TGTGCCAGCTCTGGGGTAGCGGGAGGAAATAATGAGCAGTTCTTC. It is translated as CASSGVAGGNNEQFF.

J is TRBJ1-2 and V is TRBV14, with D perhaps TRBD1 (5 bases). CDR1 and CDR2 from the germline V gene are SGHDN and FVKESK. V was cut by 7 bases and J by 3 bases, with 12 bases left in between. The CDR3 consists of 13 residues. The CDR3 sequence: CASMPGLDYGYTF. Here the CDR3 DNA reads TGTGCCAGCATGCCGGGACTGGACTATGGCTACACCTTC.

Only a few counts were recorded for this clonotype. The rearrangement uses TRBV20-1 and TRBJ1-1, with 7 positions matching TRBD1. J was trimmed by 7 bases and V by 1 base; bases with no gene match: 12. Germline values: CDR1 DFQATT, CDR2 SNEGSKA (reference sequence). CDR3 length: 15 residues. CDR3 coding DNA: TGCAGTGCTAGAGGGCCTTCTACAGGGGCGAATGAAGCTTTCTTT. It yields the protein CSARGPSTGANEAFF.

The CDR3 loop reads CSARKDEVTDTQYF. As DNA, the CDR3 is TGCAGTGCCCGAAAGGACGAGGTCACAGATACGCAGTATTTT. The gene calls are TRBV20-1 and TRBJ2-3; D not resolved. The V end lost 6 bases, the J end lost 2 bases, and 15 bases lay between the germline ends. Germline assignment: CDR1 DFQATT and CDR2 SNEGSKA (reference sequence). The CDR3 covers 14 residues.

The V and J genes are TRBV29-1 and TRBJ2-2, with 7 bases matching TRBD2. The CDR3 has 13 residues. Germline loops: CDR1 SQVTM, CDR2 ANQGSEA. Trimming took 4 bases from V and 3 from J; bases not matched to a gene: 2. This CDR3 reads CSVARGDTGELFF. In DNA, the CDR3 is TGCAGCGTTGCTCGGGGGGACACCGGGGAGCTGTTTTTT.

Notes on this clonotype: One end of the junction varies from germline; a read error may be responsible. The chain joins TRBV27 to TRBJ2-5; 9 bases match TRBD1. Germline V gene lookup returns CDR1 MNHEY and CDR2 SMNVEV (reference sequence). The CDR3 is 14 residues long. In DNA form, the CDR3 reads TGTGCCGGCAGTTACGGGACAGGGAGAGAGACCCAGTACTTC. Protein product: CAGSYGTGRETQYF.

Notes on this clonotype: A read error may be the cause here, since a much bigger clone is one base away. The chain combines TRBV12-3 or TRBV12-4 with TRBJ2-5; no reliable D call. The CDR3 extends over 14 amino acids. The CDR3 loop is CASSYAGSQETRYF. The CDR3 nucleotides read TGTGCCAGCAGTTATGCCGGCTCCCAAGAGACCCGGTACTTC.

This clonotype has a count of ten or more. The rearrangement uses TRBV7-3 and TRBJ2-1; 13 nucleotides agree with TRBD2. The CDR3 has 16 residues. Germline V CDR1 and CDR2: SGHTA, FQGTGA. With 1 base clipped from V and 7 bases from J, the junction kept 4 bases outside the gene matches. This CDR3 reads CASSLRTSGGGNEQFF. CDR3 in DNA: TGTGCCAGCAGCTTAAGGACTAGCGGGGGAGGGAATGAGCAGTTCTTC.

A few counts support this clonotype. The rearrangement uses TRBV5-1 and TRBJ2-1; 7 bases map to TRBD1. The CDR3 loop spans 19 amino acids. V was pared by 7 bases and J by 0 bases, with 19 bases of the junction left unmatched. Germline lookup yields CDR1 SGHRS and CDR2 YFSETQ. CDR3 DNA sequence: TGCGCCAGCTCCCCGGGACAGAGGCTCAGCTATAGCTCCTACAATGAGCAGTTCTTC. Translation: CASSPGQRLSYSSYNEQFF.

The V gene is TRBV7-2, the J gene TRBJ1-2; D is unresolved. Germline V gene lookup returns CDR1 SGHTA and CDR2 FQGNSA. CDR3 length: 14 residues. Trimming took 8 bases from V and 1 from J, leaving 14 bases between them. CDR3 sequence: CASALAPRNYGYTF. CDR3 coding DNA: TGTGCCAGCGCCTTAGCGCCTCGTAACTATGGCTACACCTTC.

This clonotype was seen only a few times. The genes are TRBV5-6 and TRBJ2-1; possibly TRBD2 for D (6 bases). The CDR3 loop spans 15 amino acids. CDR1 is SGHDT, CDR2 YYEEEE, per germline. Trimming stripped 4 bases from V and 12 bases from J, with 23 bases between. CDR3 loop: CASSPGGMVTGLQFF. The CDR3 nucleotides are TGTGCCAGCAGCCCGGGCGGGATGGTTACCGGTTTGCAGTTCTTC. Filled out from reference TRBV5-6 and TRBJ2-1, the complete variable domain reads DAGVTQSPTHLIKTRGQQVTLRCSPKSGHDTVSWYQQALGQGPQFIFQYYEEEERQRGNFPDRFSGHQFPNYSSELNVNALLLGDSALYLCASSPGGMVTGLQFFGPGTRLTVL.